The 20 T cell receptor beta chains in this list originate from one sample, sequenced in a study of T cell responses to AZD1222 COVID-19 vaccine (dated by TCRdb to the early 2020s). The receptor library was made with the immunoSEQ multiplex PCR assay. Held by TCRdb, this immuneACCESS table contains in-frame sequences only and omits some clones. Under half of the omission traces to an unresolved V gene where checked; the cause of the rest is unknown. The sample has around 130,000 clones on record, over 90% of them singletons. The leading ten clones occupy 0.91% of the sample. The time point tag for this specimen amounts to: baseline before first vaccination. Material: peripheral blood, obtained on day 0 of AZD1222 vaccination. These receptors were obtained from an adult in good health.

CDR3 nucleotide sequence: TGTGCCAGCAGCCAAGGACCGACCTATGGCTACACCTTC. Translated, it gives CASSQGPTYGYTF. V is TRBV14 and J is TRBJ1-2; D not resolved. V was trimmed by 1 base and J by 4 bases, leaving 7 bases between them. The CDR3 covers 13 residues. CDR1 SGHDN and CDR2 FVKESK come from the germline V gene.

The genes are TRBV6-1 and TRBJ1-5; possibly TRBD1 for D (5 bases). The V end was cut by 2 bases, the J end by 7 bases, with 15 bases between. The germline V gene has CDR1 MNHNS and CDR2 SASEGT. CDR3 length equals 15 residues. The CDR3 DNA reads TGTGCCAGCAGTGAATACGAGGGGTCGGGACAGCCCCAGCATTTT. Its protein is CASSEYEGSGQPQHF.

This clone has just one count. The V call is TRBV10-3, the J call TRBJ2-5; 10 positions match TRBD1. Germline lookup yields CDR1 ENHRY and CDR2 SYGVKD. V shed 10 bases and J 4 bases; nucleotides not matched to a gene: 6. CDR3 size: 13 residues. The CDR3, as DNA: TGTGCCACCGAAAGGGACAGGGGAGAGACCCAGTACTTC. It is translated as CATERDRGETQYF.

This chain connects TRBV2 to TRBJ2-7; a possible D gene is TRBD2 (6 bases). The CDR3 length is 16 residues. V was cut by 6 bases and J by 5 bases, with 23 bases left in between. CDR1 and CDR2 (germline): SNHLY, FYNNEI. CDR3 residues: CASSQYRSIRGDEQYF. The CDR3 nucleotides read TGTGCCAGCAGCCAGTACCGGTCCATTCGCGGGGACGAGCAGTACTTC.

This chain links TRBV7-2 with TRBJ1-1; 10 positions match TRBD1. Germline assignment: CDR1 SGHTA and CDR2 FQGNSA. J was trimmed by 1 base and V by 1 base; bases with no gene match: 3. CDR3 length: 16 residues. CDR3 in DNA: TGTGCCAGCAGCTTAGTGACAGGGGGCAGGAACACTGAAGCTTTCTTT. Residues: CASSLVTGGRNTEAFF.

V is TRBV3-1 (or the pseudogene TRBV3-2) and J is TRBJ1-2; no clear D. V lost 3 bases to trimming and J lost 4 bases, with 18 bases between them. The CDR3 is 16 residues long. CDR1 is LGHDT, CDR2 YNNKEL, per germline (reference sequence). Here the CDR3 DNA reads TGTGCCAGCAGCCAGGCAGAGCATATCGGGAGCTATGGCTACACCTTC. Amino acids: CASSQAEHIGSYGYTF.

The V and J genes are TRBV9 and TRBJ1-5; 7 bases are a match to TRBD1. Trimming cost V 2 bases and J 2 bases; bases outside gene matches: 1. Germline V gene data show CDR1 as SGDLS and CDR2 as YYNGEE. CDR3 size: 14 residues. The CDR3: CASSVQGGNQPQHF. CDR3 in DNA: TGTGCCAGCAGCGTTCAGGGGGGCAATCAGCCCCAGCATTTT. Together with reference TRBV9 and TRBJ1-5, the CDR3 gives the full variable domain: DSGVTQTPKHLITATGQRVTLRCSPRSGDLSVYWYQQSLDQGLQFLIQYYNGEERAKGNILERFSAQQFPDLHSELNLSSLELGDSALYFCASSVQGGNQPQHFGDGTRLSIL.

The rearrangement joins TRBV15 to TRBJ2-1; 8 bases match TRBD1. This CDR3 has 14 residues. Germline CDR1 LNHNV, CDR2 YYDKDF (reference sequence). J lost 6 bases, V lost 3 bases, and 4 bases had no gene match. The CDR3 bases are TGTGCCACCAGCAGGGCCGGACAGGGCAATGAGCAGTTCTTC. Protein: CATSRAGQGNEQFF.

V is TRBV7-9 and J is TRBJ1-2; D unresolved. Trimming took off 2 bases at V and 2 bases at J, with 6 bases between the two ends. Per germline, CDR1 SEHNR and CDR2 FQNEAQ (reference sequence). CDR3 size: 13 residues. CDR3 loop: CASSLTANYGYTF. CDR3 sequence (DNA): TGTGCCAGCAGCTTAACCGCAAACTATGGCTACACCTTC.

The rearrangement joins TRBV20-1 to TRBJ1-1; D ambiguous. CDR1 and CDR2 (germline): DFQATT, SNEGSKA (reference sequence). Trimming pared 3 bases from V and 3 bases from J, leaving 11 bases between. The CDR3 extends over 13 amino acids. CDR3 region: CSASLNTDTEAFF. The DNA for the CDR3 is TGCAGTGCTAGTCTTAACACGGACACTGAAGCTTTCTTT.

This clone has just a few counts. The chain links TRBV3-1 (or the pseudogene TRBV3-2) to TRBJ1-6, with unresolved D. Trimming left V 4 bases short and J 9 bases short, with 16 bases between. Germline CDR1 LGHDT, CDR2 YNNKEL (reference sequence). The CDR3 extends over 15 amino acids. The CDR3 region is CASSLGPRALSPLHF. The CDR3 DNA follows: TGTGCCAGCAGCCTTGGGCCTAGGGCGCTTTCACCCCTCCACTTT.

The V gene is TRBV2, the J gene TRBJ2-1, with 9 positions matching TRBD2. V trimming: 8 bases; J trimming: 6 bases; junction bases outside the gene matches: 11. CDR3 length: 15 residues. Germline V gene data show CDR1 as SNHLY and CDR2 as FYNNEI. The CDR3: CASPRGTSQANEQFF. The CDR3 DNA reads TGTGCCAGCCCTAGGGGGACTAGCCAAGCCAATGAGCAGTTCTTC.

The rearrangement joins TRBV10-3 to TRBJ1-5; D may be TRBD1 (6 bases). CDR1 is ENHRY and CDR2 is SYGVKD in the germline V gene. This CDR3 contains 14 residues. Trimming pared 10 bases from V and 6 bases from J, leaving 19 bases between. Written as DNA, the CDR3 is TGTGCCACAAGAGGGGGGGCTTTCGGTCAGCCCCAGCATTTT. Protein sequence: CATRGGAFGQPQHF.

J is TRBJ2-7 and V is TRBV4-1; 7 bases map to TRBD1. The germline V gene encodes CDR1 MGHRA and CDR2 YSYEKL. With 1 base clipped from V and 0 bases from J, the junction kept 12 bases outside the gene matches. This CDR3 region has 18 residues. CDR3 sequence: CASSQGKSSDRSSYEQYF. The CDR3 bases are TGCGCCAGCAGCCAAGGAAAATCGTCGGACAGGAGCTCCTACGAGCAGTACTTC.

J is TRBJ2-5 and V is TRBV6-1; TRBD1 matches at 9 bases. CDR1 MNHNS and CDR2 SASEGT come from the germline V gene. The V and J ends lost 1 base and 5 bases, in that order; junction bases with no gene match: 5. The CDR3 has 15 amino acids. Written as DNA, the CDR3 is TGTGCCAGCAGTGAAGGACAGGGGGGCTGGGAGACCCAGTACTTC. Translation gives CASSEGQGGWETQYF.

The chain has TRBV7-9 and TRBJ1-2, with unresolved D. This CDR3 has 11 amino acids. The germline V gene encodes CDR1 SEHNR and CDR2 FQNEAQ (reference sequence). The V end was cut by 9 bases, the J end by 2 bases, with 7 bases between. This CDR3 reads CASTRNYGYTF. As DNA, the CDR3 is TGTGCCAGTACACGGAACTATGGCTACACCTTC.

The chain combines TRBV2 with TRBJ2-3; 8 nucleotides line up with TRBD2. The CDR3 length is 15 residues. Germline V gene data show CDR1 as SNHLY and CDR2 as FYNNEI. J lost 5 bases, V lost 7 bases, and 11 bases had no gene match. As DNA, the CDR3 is TGTGCCAGCACTAAACTAGCGGACCCGGGAGATACGCAGTATTTT. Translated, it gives CASTKLADPGDTQYF.

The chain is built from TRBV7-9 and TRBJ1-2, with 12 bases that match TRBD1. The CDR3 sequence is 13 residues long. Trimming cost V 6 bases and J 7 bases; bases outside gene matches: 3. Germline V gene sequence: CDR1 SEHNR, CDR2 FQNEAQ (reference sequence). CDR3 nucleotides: TGTGCCAGCAGGGGGGACAGGGGGCCTGGCTACACCTTC. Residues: CASRGDRGPGYTF.

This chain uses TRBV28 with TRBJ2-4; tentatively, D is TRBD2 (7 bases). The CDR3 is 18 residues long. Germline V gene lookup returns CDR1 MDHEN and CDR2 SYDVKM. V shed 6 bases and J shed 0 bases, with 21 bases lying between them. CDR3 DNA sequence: TGTGCCAGCAGCTTAGCCCGTGGGGGGGACACAGCCAAAAACATTCAGTACTTC. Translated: CASSLARGGDTAKNIQYF.

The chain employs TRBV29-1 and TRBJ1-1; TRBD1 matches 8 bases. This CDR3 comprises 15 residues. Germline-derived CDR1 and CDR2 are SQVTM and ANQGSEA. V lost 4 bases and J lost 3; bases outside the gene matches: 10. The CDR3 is CSVAGTGSWDTEAFF. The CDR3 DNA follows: TGCAGCGTTGCCGGGACAGGAAGTTGGGACACTGAAGCTTTCTTT.